The 12 T cell receptor beta chains below were found in one sample sequenced in a study of T cell changes during pregnancy in multiple sclerosis. Generated by immunoSEQ multiplex PCR, the TCRdb table keeps only in-frame clones and is missing some. This sample carries about 77,000 clones, about 88% of them seen once, and the ten largest clones take about 1.9%. The sequences come from peripheral blood, collected before pregnancy. Receptors were obtained from a female donor with multiple sclerosis, enrolled in a pregnancy study.

The chain links TRBV28 to TRBJ1-3; 10 bases agree with TRBD1. This CDR3 spans 16 amino acids. V lost 6 bases and J lost 3; bases outside the gene matches: 8. The germline CDR1 and CDR2 sequences are MDHEN and SYDVKM. The CDR3 reads CASRVTGTGVGNTIYF. The CDR3 DNA is TGTGCCAGCAGAGTCACCGGGACAGGGGTTGGAAACACCATATATTTT. Combining the CDR3 with reference TRBV28 and TRBJ1-3 gives the whole variable domain DVKVTQSSRYLVKRTGEKVFLECVQDMDHENMFWYRQDPGLGLRLIYFSYDVKMKEKGDIPEGYSVSREKKERFSLILESASTNQTSMYLCASRVTGTGVGNTIYFGEGSWLTVV.

The gene calls are TRBV5-6 and TRBJ1-1; D perhaps matches TRBD1 (6 bases). CDR3 length: 16 residues. V lost 3 bases and J 0 bases, leaving 15 bases between the germline ends. The germline gives CDR1 SGHDT, CDR2 YYEEEE. The CDR3 sequence is CASSWGGGGMNTEAFF. CDR3 nucleotide sequence: TGTGCCAGCAGCTGGGGGGGCGGTGGGATGAACACTGAAGCTTTCTTT.

The genes are TRBV4-1 and TRBJ2-3, with unresolved D. This CDR3 is built from 14 residues. The germline V gene has CDR1 MGHRA and CDR2 YSYEKL. V was trimmed by 4 bases and J by 1 base, leaving 9 bases between them. CDR3 DNA sequence: TGCGCCAGCAGCCCCCTGCAGGGCACAGATACGCAGTATTTT. It codes for CASSPLQGTDTQYF.

V and J are TRBV15 and TRBJ1-5, with 10 nucleotides matching TRBD1. The CDR3 loop spans 16 amino acids. The ends lost 3 bases at V and 6 bases at J; junction bases unmatched: 8. CDR1 and CDR2 from the germline V gene are LNHNV and YYDKDF (reference sequence). CDR3 sequence reads: CATSSSGTGVPQPQHF. The CDR3 DNA sequence: TGTGCCACCAGCAGCTCCGGGACAGGGGTCCCTCAGCCCCAGCATTTT.

The chain combines TRBV28 with TRBJ2-7; 7 nucleotides line up with TRBD2. V lost 2 bases, J lost 2 bases, and 6 bases stayed unmatched. The CDR3 length is 15 residues. Germline lookup yields CDR1 MDHEN and CDR2 SYDVKM. CDR3 loop: CASSLGGGATYEQYF. DNA of the CDR3: TGTGCCAGCAGTTTAGGGGGAGGGGCCACCTACGAGCAGTACTTC.

The J gene is TRBJ1-1, the V gene TRBV11-2; 12 bases align to TRBD1. CDR1 is SGHAT and CDR2 is FQNNGV in the germline V gene. The CDR3 runs to 16 residues. V lost 5 bases to trimming and J lost 6 bases; unmatched junction nucleotides: 10. CDR3 sequence (DNA): TGTGCCAGCAGCCCTCGGGACAGGGGGCCCGAGCCTGAAGCTTTCTTT. It specifies CASSPRDRGPEPEAFF.

This chain links TRBV4-1 with TRBJ2-3; D remains unclear. Germline CDR1 is MGHRA and CDR2 is YSYEKL. The V end was cut by 3 bases, the J end by 3 bases, with 7 bases between. This CDR3 contains 13 residues. The CDR3 bases are TGCGCCAGCAGCCAGCCTACGACAGATACGCAGTATTTT. Translating it yields CASSQPTTDTQYF.

The V and J genes are TRBV28 and TRBJ2-3; D is perhaps TRBD2 (6 bases). Looked up from germline, CDR1 is MDHEN and CDR2 is SYDVKM. This CDR3 comprises 15 residues. Trimming shortened V by 4 bases and J by 5 bases, and 16 bases separated the two germline ends. CDR3 in amino acids: CASSSRGEVVDTQYF. DNA of the CDR3: TGTGCCAGCAGTTCAAGAGGGGAGGTCGTAGATACGCAGTATTTT.

This clone turned up a few times. The chain is built from TRBV9 and TRBJ1-4, with D uncertain. The CDR3 sequence is 14 residues long. V lost 0 bases, J lost 5 bases, and 8 bases lay in between. CDR1 is SGDLS, CDR2 YYNGEE, per germline. The CDR3 DNA sequence: TGTGCCAGCAGCGTAGGACTTACCAATGAAAAACTGTTTTTT. This gives the protein CASSVGLTNEKLFF.

The chain carries TRBV2 and TRBJ2-7; TRBD1 aligns across 9 bases. CDR1 is SNHLY and CDR2 is FYNNEI in the germline V gene. V shed 8 bases and J 9 bases; nucleotides not matched to a gene: 5. The CDR3 length is 11 residues. CDR3 nucleotide sequence: TGTGCCAGCGGGACAGGGTCGACGCAGTACTTC. This gives the protein CASGTGSTQYF.

This clone has only a few counts. The genes are TRBV18 and TRBJ2-7; TRBD2 matches 9 bases. J gave up 2 bases and V 3 bases, and 5 bases lay outside the gene matches. There are 15 residues in the CDR3. Germline V CDR1 and CDR2: KGHSH, LQKENI. CDR3 in amino acids: CASSPQAGGAYEQYF. CDR3 nucleotides: TGTGCCAGCTCACCTCAGGCGGGGGGGGCCTACGAGCAGTACTTC.

The chain combines TRBV5-1 with TRBJ2-5, with D possibly being TRBD1 (6 bases). This CDR3 has 13 amino acids. V lost 0 bases and J lost 5, with 8 bases in between. Germline CDR1 SGHRS, CDR2 YFSETQ. The CDR3 DNA reads as TGCGCCAGCAGCTTGGGGGGGCGGGAGACCCAGTACTTC. This encodes CASSLGGRETQYF.